This is a list of T cell receptor beta chains from one sample in a study of Graves' ophthalmopathy and Graves' hyperthyroidism. TCRdb re-called the multiplex PCR reads through MiXCR, storing one row per CDR3 protein. The table shows roughly 420,000 distinct CDR3 sequences, with roughly 21% occurring only once. Sample: peripheral blood. These receptors were collected from a woman aged 18-29 years with stable Graves' hyperthyroidism. Both conserved end residues are part of each CDR3. A D gene is named only where the DNA matches it firmly. The listing skips clone size in some rows; elsewhere it reads once, few, many or a size class.

abundance: many; j_gene: TRBJ2-5; d_gene: NA; v_gene: TRBV28; CDR3aa: CASSLTPAQETQYF; CDR3nt: TGTGCCAGCAGTTTAACTCCGGCCCAAGAGACCCAGTACTTC
abundance: NA; j_gene: TRBJ1-3; d_gene: TRBD1; v_gene: TRBV11-2; CDR3aa: CASSRTLNRGLAGNTIYF; CDR3nt: TGTGCCAGCAGCCGCACCTTAAACAGGGGGCTGGCCGGAAACACCATATATTTT
abundance: NA; j_gene: TRBJ1-5; d_gene: TRBD1; v_gene: TRBV28; CDR3aa: CASSQWAGQGDNQPQHF; CDR3nt: TGTGCCAGCAGTCAATGGGCCGGACAGGGGGATAATCAGCCCCAGCATTTT
abundance: many; j_gene: TRBJ2-5; d_gene: NA; v_gene: TRBV20-1; CDR3aa: CSASRGLQETQYF; CDR3nt: TGCAGTGCTAGCCGTGGGCTTCAAGAGACCCAGTACTTC
abundance: many; j_gene: TRBJ2-2; d_gene: TRBD2; v_gene: TRBV27; CDR3aa: CASSRQFSSGRGNTGELFF; CDR3nt: TGTGCCAGCAGCCGACAGTTCTCTAGCGGGAGGGGAAACACCGGGGAGCTGTTTTTT
abundance: NA; j_gene: TRBJ1-1; d_gene: NA; v_gene: TRBV2; CDR3aa: CASRGGGYTEAFF; CDR3nt: TGTGCCAGCAGGGGGGGAGGGTACACTGAAGCTTTCTTT
abundance: many; j_gene: TRBJ2-5; d_gene: NA; v_gene: TRBV30; CDR3aa: CAWIDKRGGQETQYF; CDR3nt: TGTGCCTGGATCGACAAGAGGGGGGGACAGGAGACCCAGTACTTC
abundance: NA; j_gene: TRBJ2-7; d_gene: NA; v_gene: TRBV3-1; CDR3aa: CASSQDEDEQYF; CDR3nt: TGTGCCAGCAGCCAAGACGAGGACGAGCAGTACTTC
abundance: few; j_gene: TRBJ2-7; d_gene: NA; v_gene: TRBV7-8; CDR3aa: CASSLRWRGTPYEQYF; CDR3nt: TGTGCCAGCAGCTTAAGGTGGCGGGGCACCCCCTACGAGCAGTACTTC
abundance: many; j_gene: TRBJ2-7; d_gene: NA; v_gene: TRBV6-5; CDR3aa: CASSYSRPIYDEQYF; CDR3nt: TGTGCCAGCAGTTACTCCCGTCCGATCTACGACGAGCAGTACTTC
abundance: NA; j_gene: TRBJ2-5; d_gene: TRBD1; v_gene: TRBV2; CDR3aa: CASRDLRWDREETQYF; CDR3nt: TGTGCCAGCAGGGACTTACGTTGGGACAGAGAAGAGACCCAGTACTTC
abundance: NA; j_gene: TRBJ1-3; d_gene: NA; v_gene: TRBV6-1; CDR3aa: CASSALGSGNTIYF; CDR3nt: TGTGCCAGCAGTGCCCTGGGGTCTGGAAACACCATATATTTT
abundance: many; j_gene: TRBJ2-4; d_gene: NA; v_gene: TRBV28; CDR3aa: CASSGSVPTNIQYF; CDR3nt: TGTGCCAGCAGTGGTTCTGTCCCAACTAACATTCAGTACTTC
abundance: many; j_gene: TRBJ2-4; d_gene: NA; v_gene: TRBV24-1; CDR3aa: CATSVSRRFFAKNIQYF; CDR3nt: TGTGCCACCAGTGTCTCAAGGAGGTTTTTTGCCAAAAACATTCAGTACTTC
abundance: many; j_gene: TRBJ2-7; d_gene: TRBD2; v_gene: TRBV6-1; CDR3aa: CASRNRGGNEQYF; CDR3nt: TGTGCCAGCAGGAACCGCGGGGGGAACGAGCAGTACTTC
abundance: many; j_gene: TRBJ2-7; d_gene: NA; v_gene: TRBV5-1; CDR3aa: CASSLDRAGYEQYF; CDR3nt: TGCGCCAGCAGCTTGGACAGGGCGGGGTACGAGCAGTACTTC
abundance: many; j_gene: TRBJ2-7; d_gene: NA; v_gene: TRBV19; CDR3aa: CASSIGWGYEQYF; CDR3nt: TGTGCCAGTAGTATAGGATGGGGTTACGAGCAGTACTTC
abundance: NA; j_gene: TRBJ2-7; d_gene: TRBD1; v_gene: TRBV20-1; CDR3aa: CSAGDRVSYEQYF; CDR3nt: TGCAGTGCTGGGGACAGGGTCTCCTACGAGCAGTACTTC
abundance: many; j_gene: TRBJ2-5; d_gene: NA; v_gene: TRBV7-2; CDR3aa: CASSLLSVIPEETQYF; CDR3nt: TGTGCCAGCAGCTTACTCTCGGTGATCCCAGAGGAGACCCAGTACTTC
abundance: many; j_gene: TRBJ1-1; d_gene: NA; v_gene: TRBV7-8; CDR3aa: CASSLSLGGNTEAFF; CDR3nt: TGTGCCAGCAGCTTGTCCCTTGGGGGGAACACTGAAGCTTTCTTT
abundance: many; j_gene: TRBJ1-2; d_gene: NA; v_gene: TRBV12-3/TRBV12-4; CDR3aa: CASSLSPGAGGYTF; CDR3nt: TGTGCCAGCAGTTTGTCCCCCGGGGCGGGCGGCTACACCTTC
abundance: many; j_gene: TRBJ2-7; d_gene: NA; v_gene: TRBV30; CDR3aa: CAWSVEGPYVGSYEQYF; CDR3nt: TGTGCCTGGAGTGTTGAAGGTCCCTATGTCGGGTCCTACGAGCAGTACTTC
abundance: few; j_gene: TRBJ2-7; d_gene: NA; v_gene: TRBV7-8; CDR3aa: CASSLANRPYEQYF; CDR3nt: TGTGCCAGCAGCTTAGCGAATAGACCCTACGAGCAGTACTTC
abundance: many; j_gene: TRBJ2-4; d_gene: NA; v_gene: TRBV12-3/TRBV12-4; CDR3aa: CASSLSQWILAKNIQYF; CDR3nt: TGTGCCAGCAGTTTGTCGCAATGGATACTAGCCAAAAACATTCAGTACTTC
abundance: many; j_gene: TRBJ2-2; d_gene: NA; v_gene: TRBV28; CDR3aa: CASIFPNTGELFF; CDR3nt: TGTGCCAGCATCTTCCCTAACACCGGGGAGCTGTTTTTT
abundance: NA; j_gene: TRBJ1-2; d_gene: TRBD1; v_gene: TRBV20-1; CDR3aa: CSVQQGAYGYTF; CDR3nt: TGCAGTGTTCAACAGGGGGCGTATGGCTACACCTTC
abundance: NA; j_gene: TRBJ1-2; d_gene: NA; v_gene: TRBV7-6; CDR3aa: CASKLGALGYTF; CDR3nt: TGTGCCAGCAAACTAGGGGCATTGGGCTACACCTTC
abundance: many; j_gene: TRBJ2-7; d_gene: TRBD1; v_gene: TRBV11-2; CDR3aa: CASSTSGGWEQYF; CDR3nt: TGTGCCAGCAGCACCTCAGGGGGCTGGGAGCAGTACTTC